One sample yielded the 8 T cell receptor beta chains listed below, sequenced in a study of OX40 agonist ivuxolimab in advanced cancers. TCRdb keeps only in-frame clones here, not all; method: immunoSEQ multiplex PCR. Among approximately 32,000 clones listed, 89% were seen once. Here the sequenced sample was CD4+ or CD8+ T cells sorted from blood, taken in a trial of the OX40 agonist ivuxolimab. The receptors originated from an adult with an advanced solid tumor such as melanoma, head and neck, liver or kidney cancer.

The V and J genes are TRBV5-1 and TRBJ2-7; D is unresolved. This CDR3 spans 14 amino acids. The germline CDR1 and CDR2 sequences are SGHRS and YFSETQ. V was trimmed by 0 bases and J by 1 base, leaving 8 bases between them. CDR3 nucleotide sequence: TGCGCCAGCAGCTTGGAGACATTTTCCTACGAGCAGTACTTC. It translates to CASSLETFSYEQYF. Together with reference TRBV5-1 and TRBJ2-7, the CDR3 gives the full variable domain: KAGVTQTPRYLIKTRGQQVTLSCSPISGHRSVSWYQQTPGQGLQFLFEYFSETQRNKGNFPGRFSGRQFSNSRSEMNVSTLELGDSALYLCASSLETFSYEQYFGPGTRLTVT.

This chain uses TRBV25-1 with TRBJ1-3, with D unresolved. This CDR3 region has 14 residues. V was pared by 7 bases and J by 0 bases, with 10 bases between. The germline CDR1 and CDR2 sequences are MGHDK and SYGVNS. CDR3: CASKGGVSGNTIYF. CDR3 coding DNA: TGTGCCAGCAAAGGCGGGGTCTCTGGAAACACCATATATTTT. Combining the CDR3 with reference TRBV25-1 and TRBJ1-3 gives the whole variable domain EADIYQTPRYLVIGTGKKITLECSQTMGHDKMYWYQQDPGMELHLIHYSYGVNSTEKGDLSSESTVSRIRTEHFPLTLESARPSHTSQYLCASKGGVSGNTIYFGEGSWLTVV.

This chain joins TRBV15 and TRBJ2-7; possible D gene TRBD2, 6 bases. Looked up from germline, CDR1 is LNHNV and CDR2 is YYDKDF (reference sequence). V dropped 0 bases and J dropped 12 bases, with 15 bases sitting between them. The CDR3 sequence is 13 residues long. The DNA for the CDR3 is TGTGCCACCAGCAGAGACACGGGAGAGGTTTTGTACTTC. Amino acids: CATSRDTGEVLYF.

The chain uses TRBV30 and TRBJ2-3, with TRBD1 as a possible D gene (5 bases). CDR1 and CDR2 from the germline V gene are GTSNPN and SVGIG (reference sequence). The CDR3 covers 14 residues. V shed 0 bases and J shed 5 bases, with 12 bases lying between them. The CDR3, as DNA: TGTGCCTGGAGTGTAGCCTCAGGGCTAGATACGCAGTATTTT. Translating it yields CAWSVASGLDTQYF.

The CDR3 is CASSADSYEQYF. The CDR3 DNA reads as TGTGCCAGTAGTGCCGACTCCTACGAGCAGTACTTC. The rearrangement joins TRBV19 to TRBJ2-7, with D uncertain. Germline V gene sequence: CDR1 LNHDA, CDR2 SQIVND (reference sequence). V lost 5 bases and J 0 bases, leaving 5 bases between the germline ends. The CDR3 totals 12 residues. Full variable domain (missing parts from reference TRBV19 and TRBJ2-7): DGGITQSPKYLFRKEGQNVTLSCEQNLNHDAMYWYRQDPGQGLRLIYYSQIVNDFQKGDIAEGYSVSREKKESFPLTVTSAQKNPTAFYLCASSADSYEQYFGPGTRLTVT.

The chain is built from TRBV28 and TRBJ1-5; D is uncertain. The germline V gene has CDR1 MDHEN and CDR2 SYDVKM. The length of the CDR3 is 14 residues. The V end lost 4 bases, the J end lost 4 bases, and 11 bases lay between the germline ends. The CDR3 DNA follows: TGTGCCAGCAGTTCTTTTCCCAATAATCAGCCCCAGCATTTT. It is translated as CASSSFPNNQPQHF.

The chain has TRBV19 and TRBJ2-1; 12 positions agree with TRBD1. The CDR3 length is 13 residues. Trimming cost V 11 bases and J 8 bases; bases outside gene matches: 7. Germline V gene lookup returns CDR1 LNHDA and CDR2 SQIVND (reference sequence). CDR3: CAGGTGGVYEQFF. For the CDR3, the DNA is TGTGCCGGGGGGACAGGGGGCGTGTATGAGCAGTTCTTC.

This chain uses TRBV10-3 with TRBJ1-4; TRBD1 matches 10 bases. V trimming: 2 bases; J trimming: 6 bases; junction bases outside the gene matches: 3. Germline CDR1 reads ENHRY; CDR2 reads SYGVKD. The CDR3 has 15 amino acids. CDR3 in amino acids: CAISETGQGDEKLFF. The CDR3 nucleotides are TGTGCCATCAGTGAGACAGGACAGGGGGATGAAAAACTGTTTTTT.